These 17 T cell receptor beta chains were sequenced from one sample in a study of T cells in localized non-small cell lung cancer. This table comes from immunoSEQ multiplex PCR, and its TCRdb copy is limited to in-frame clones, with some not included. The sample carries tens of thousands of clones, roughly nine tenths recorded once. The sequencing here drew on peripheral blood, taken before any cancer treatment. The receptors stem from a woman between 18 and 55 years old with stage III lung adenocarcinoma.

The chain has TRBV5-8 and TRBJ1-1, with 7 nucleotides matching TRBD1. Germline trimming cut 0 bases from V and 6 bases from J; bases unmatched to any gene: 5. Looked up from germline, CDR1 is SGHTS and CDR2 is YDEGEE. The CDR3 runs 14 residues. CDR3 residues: CASSLETGQAEAFF. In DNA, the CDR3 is TGTGCCAGCAGCTTGGAGACAGGGCAGGCTGAAGCTTTCTTT.

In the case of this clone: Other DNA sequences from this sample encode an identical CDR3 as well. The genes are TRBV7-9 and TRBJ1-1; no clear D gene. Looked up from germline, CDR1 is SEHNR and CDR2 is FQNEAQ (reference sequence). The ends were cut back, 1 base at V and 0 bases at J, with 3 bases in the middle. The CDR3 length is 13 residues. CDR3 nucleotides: TGTGCCAGCAGCTTAGATATGAACACTGAAGCTTTCTTT. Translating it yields CASSLDMNTEAFF.

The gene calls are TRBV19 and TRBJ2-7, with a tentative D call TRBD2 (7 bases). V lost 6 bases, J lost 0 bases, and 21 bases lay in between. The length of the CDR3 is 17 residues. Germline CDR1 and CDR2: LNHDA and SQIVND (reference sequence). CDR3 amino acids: CASSRGGLAVSSYEQYF. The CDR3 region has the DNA TGTGCCAGTAGCAGGGGAGGTCTAGCGGTGAGCTCCTACGAGCAGTACTTC.

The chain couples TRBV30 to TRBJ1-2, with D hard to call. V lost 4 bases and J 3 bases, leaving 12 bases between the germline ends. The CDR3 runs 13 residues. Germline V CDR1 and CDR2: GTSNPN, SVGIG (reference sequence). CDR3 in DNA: TGTGCCTGGAAACCAGGCGAGGACTATGGCTACACCTTC. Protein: CAWKPGEDYGYTF.

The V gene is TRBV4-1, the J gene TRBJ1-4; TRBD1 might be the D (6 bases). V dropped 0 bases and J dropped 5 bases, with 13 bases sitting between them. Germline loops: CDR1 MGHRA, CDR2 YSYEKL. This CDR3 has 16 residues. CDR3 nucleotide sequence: TGCGCCAGCAGCCAAGATTGGGGGCACACCAATGAAAAACTGTTTTTT. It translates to CASSQDWGHTNEKLFF.

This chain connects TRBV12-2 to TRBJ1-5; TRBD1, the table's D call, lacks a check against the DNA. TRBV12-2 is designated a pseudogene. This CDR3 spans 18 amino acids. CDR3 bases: TGTGCAAGTCGCTTAGGGCTGGCAGGGGATTATAGCAATCAGCCCCAGCATTTT. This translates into CASRLGLAGDYSNQPQHF.

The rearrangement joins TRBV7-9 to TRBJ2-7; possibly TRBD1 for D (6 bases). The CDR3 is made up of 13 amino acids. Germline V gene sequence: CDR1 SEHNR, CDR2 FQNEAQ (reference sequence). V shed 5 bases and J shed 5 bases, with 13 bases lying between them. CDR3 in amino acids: CASSPDRVHEQYF. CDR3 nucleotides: TGTGCCAGCAGCCCGGACAGAGTCCACGAGCAGTACTTC.

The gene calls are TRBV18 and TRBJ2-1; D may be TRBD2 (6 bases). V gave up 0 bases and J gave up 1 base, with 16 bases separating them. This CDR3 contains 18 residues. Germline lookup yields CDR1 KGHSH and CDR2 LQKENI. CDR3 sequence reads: CASSPPAAGPISYNEQFF. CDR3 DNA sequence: TGTGCCAGCTCACCACCTGCAGCGGGCCCTATATCCTACAATGAGCAGTTCTTC.

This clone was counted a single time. This chain's CDR3 is CASSEDVFGSPLHF. CDR3 nucleotides: TGTGCCAGCAGTGAGGATGTCTTCGGTTCACCCCTCCACTTT. The V call is TRBV25-1, the J call TRBJ1-6; D is ambiguous. In germline, CDR1 is MGHDK, CDR2 SYGVNS. There are 14 residues in the CDR3. V dropped 3 bases and J dropped 9 bases, with 12 bases sitting between them.

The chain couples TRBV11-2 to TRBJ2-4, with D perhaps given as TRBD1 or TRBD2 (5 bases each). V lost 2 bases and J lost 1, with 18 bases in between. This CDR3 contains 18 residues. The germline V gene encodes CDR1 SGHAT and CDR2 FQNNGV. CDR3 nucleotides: TGTGCCAGCAGCTTAAACGCGGGCCATAAGGGGGCCAAAAACATTCAGTACTTC. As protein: CASSLNAGHKGAKNIQYF.

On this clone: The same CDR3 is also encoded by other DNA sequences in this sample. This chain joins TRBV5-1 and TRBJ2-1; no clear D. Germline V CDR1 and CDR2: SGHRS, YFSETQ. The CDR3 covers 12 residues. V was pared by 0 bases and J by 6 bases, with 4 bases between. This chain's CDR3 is CASSLGSNEQFF. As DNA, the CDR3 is TGCGCCAGCAGCTTGGGGTCCAATGAGCAGTTCTTC.

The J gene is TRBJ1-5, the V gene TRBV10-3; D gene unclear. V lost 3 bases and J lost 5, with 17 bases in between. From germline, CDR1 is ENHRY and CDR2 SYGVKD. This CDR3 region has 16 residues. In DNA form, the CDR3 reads TGTGCCATCAGTGACGGTTTGGGCGGGGAACATCAGCCCCAGCATTTT. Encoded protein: CAISDGLGGEHQPQHF.

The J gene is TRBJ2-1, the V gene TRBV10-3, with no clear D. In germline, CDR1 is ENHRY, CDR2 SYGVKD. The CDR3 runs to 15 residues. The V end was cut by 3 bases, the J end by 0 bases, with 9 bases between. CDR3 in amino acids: CAISERINSYNEQFF. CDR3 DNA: TGTGCCATCAGTGAACGGATAAACTCCTACAATGAGCAGTTCTTC.

The CDR3 DNA is TGTGCCAGCAGCTTGGGGGGCAGCGGGACTGAAGCTTTCTTT. It encodes CASSLGGSGTEAFF. The chain combines TRBV5-6 with TRBJ1-1; D possibly corresponds to TRBD1 (5 bases). The CDR3 is made up of 14 amino acids. The V and J ends lost 0 bases and 5 bases respectively, with 11 bases between them. Germline CDR1 SGHDT, CDR2 YYEEEE.

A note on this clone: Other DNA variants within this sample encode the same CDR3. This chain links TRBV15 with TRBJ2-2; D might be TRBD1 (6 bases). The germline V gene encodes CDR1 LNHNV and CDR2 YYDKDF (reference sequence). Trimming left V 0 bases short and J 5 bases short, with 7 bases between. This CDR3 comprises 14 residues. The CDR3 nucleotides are TGTGCCACCAGCAGAGACAGGGGTACCGGGGAGCTGTTTTTT. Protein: CATSRDRGTGELFF.

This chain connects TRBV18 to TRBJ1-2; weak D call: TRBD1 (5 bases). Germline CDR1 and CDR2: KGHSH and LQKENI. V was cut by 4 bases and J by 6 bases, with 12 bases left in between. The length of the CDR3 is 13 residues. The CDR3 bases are TGTGCCAGCTCACGAGGAGGGACCGATGGCTACACCTTC. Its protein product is CASSRGGTDGYTF. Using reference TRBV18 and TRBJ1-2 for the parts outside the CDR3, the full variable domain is NAGVMQNPRHLVRRRGQEARLRCSPMKGHSHVYWYRQLPEEGLKFMVYLQKENIIDESGMPKERFSAEFPKEGPSILRIQQVVRGDSAAYFCASSRGGTDGYTFGSGTRLTVV.

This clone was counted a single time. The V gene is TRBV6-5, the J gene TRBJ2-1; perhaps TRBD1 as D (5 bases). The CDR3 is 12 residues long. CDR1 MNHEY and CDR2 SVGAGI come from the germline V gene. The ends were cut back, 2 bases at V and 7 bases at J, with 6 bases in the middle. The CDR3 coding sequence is TGTGCCAGCAGTTACAGGGGAAATGAGCAGTTCTTC. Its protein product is CASSYRGNEQFF.